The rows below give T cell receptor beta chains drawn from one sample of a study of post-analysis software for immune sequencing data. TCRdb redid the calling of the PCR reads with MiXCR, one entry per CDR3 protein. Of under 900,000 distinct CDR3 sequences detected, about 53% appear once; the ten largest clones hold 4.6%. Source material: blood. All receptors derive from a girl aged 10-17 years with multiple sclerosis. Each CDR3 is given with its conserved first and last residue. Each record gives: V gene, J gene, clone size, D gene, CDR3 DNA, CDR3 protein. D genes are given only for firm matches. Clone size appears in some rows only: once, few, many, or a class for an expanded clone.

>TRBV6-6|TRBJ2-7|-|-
TGTGCCAGCAAGGCAGGACCCTCCTACGAGCAGTACTTC
CASKAGPSYEQYF
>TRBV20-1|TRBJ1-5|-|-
TGCAGTGCTAGAGAACCCGGGGCCGGCTCAAATCAGCCCCAGCATTTT
CSAREPGAGSNQPQHF
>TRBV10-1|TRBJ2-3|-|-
TGCGCCAGCAGTGATGGCCGGCTGACTGTCACAGATACGCAGTATTTT
CASSDGRLTVTDTQYF
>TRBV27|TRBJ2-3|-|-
TGTGCCAGCACCCCTCAGGGTCCACGCCTAAGGGGAGATACGCAGTATTTT
CASTPQGPRLRGDTQYF
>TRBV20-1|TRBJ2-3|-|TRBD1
TGCAGTGCTCGGGACAGCTCTAGCACAGATACGCAGTATTTT
CSARDSSSTDTQYF
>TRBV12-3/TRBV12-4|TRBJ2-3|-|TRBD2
TGTGCCAGCAGGCCCGGGACTAGCGGGACCACAGATACGCAGTATTTT
CASRPGTSGTTDTQYF
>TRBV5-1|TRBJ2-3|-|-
TGCGCCAGCAGCTTGGTGGGAAAGTCGGCAGATACGCAGTATTTT
CASSLVGKSADTQYF
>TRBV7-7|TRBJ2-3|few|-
TGTGCTAGCAGCTTAGGGAGCGGGTCCTATCCAGATACGCAGTATTTT
CASSLGSGSYPDTQYF
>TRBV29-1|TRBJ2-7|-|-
TGCAGCGTTGAATTTGGGCGTGGGGCCGAGCAGTACTTC
CSVEFGRGAEQYF
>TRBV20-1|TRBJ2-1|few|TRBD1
TGCAGTGCTCGGACAGGGTCCTACAATGAGCAGTTCTTC
CSARTGSYNEQFF
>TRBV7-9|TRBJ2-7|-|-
TGTGCCAGCAGCTCCGAACGTACAGGGACCGAGCAGTACTTC
CASSSERTGTEQYF
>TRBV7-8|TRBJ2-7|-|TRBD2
TGTGCCAGCAGCTTAGCGCGGCTAGCGGGCCTGAGGGGGGGGTCCTACGAGCAGTACTTC
CASSLARLAGLRGGSYEQYF
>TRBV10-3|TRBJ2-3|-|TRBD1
TGTGCGGGGCGGACAGGGGAGACAGATACGCAGTATTTT
CAGRTGETDTQYF
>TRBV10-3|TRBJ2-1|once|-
TGTGCCATCAGTGCCAGGACAAGGTACAATGAGCAGTTCTTC
CAISARTRYNEQFF
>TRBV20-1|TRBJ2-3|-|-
TGCAGTGCCCAGGGGACTGGCGGGTCTACAGATACGCAGTATTTT
CSAQGTGGSTDTQYF
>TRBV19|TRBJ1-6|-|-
TGTGCCAGTAGTACCAGAGAGGGGGTTCCCCTCCACTTT
CASSTREGVPLHF
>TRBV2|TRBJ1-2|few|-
TGTGCCAGCAGTGAAAAGGAAGCCGGAAAAAACTATGGCTACACCTTC
CASSEKEAGKNYGYTF
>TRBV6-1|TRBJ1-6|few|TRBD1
TGTGCCAGCAGAATGACAGGGGAGAATTCACCCCTCCACTTT
CASRMTGENSPLHF
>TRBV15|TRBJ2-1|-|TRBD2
TGTGCCACTAGTGATGTGACTAGCGGGATGTTCTCCTACAATGAGCAGTTCTTC
CATSDVTSGMFSYNEQFF
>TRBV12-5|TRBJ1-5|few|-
TGTGCTAGTGGTTTGCCCTCGTGGGCTAATAGCAATCAGCCCCAGCATTTT
CASGLPSWANSNQPQHF
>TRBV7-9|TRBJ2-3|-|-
TGTGCCAGCAGTTCACCCGGCGGGACCCTAAGCACAGATACGCAGTATTTT
CASSSPGGTLSTDTQYF
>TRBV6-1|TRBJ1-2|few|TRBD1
TGTGCCAGCAGGCGCAGGGGGCCGGCCTATGGCTACACCTTC
CASRRRGPAYGYTF